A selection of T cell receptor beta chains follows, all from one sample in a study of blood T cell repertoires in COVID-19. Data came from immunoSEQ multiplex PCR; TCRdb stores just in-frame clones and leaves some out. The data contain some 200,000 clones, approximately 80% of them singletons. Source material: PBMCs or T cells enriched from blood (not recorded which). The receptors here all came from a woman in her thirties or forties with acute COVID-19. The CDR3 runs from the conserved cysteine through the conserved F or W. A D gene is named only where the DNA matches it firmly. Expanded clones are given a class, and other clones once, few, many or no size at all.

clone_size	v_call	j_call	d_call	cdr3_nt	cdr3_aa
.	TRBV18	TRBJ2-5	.	TGTGCCAGCTCGCTCCAGGGTGGAGAGACCCAGTACTTC	CASSLQGGETQYF
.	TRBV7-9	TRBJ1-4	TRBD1	TGTGCCAGCGGACAGGGGGGCACTAATGAAAAACTGTTTTTT	CASGQGGTNEKLFF
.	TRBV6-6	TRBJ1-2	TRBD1	TGTGCCAGCAGTCGACAGGGATCGGACTATGGCTACACCTTC	CASSRQGSDYGYTF
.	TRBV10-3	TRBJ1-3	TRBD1	TGTGCCATCAGTGAGATGACAGGGACTGGAAACACCATATATTTT	CAISEMTGTGNTIYF
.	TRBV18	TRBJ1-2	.	TGTGCCAGCTCACCACCGGGGGGGGCAGGGGGCTACACCTTC	CASSPPGGAGGYTF
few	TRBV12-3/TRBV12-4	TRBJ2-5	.	TGTGCCAGCAGTTCAGGGGAAGAGACCCAGTACTTC	CASSSGEETQYF
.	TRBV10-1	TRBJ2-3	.	TGCGCCAGCAGTGAAAGCGGCCGCACAGATACGCAGTATTTT	CASSESGRTDTQYF
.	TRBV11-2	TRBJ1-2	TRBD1	TGTGCCAGCAGCTTGCCGGGACAGGACTATGGCTACACCTTC	CASSLPGQDYGYTF
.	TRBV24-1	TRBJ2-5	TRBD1	TGTGCCACCCAGGACAGGGGAGAGACCCAGTACTTC	CATQDRGETQYF
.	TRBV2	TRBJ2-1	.	TGTGCCAGCAGGGAGGGGACTTTCAGCTCCTACAATGAGCAGTTCTTC	CASREGTFSSYNEQFF
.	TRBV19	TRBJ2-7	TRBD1	TGTGCCAGTAGTCCCCGACAGGGATACTACGAGCAGTACTTC	CASSPRQGYYEQYF
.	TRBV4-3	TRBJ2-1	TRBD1	TGCGCCAGCAGCCAAGATCTTCGGCAGGGGGCGTTTGAGCAGTTCTTC	CASSQDLRQGAFEQFF
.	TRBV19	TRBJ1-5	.	TGTGCCAGTAGTCCCCTGAGGATTAATAGCAATCAGCCCCAGCATTTT	CASSPLRINSNQPQHF
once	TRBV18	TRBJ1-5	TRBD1	TGTGCCAGCTCACCTCAGGGGGCCTCAAATCAGCCCCAGCATTTT	CASSPQGASNQPQHF
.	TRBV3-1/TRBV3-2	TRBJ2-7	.	TGTGCCAGCAGCCCTCGAAGCGGACTAAATTACGAGCAGTACTTC	CASSPRSGLNYEQYF
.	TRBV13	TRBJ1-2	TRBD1	TGTGCCAGCAGCTCAAGGACAGGGGGCGACTATGGCTACACCTTC	CASSSRTGGDYGYTF
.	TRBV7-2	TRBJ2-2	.	TGTGCCAGCAGCTTAAGAGGCGTCGGGGAGCTGTTTTTT	CASSLRGVGELFF
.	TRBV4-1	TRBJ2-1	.	TGCGCCAGCAGCCAAGTGGCGGGCCCTAGCTCCCCTTCGCTCTTC	CASSQVAGPSSPSLF
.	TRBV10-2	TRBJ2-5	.	TGCGCCAGCAGGATGGGACTGGTGGGTCAAGAGACCCAGTACTTC	CASRMGLVGQETQYF
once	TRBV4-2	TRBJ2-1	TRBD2	TGTGCCAGCAGCCAAGACCGAGGGACTAGCGGGAGGGGTGAGCAGTTCTTC	CASSQDRGTSGRGEQFF
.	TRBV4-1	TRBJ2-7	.	TGCGCCAGCAGCCAAGTCAGGGGTGAGTCCTACGAGCAGTACTTC	CASSQVRGESYEQYF
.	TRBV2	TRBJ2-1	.	TGTGCCAGCCTGGCAGGGGTGGGGGATGAGCAGTTCTTC	CASLAGVGDEQFF
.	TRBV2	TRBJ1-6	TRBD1	TGTGCCAGCAGCGAAAAGGGGGCAGGCTCACCCCTCCACTTT	CASSEKGAGSPLHF
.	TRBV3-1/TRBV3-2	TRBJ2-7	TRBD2	TGTGCCAGCAGCCGGATAGCGGGGGGCCTCCACGAGCAGTACTTC	CASSRIAGGLHEQYF